This T cell receptor (beta chain) was profiled in a study of CD8+CD57+ T cells in acquired aplastic anemia. Study in general: As sequenced from healthy donors, CD4+ cells averaged around 10 million reads.

Overall study findings and caveats: Patients and controls shared under 35 CD8+ CDR3 sequences, highly expressed in patients.

With regard to this clonotype: The antigen remains unidentified.

Genomic DNA templated the TCR beta VDJ and CDR3 profiling. TCRdb itself ran the reads through MiXCR, one entry per CDR3 protein. The sample has under 200,000 distinct CDR3 sequences; approximately 43% are singletons. V was shortened by 5 bases and J by 0 bases, with 11 bases between the two germline ends. CDR1 is SQVTM and CDR2 is ANQGSEA in the germline V gene. The CDR3 has 14 amino acids. This receptor was obtained from a human donor in good health. Specimen: sorted CD4+, CD8+, or CD8+CD57+ T cells (not recorded which) from PBMCs. The chain recombines TRBV29-1 with TRBJ1-3, with a possible D match to TRBD1 (5 bases). The CDR3 sequence is CSVRDGTSGNTIYF. CDR3 nucleotides: TGCAGCGTTAGGGACGGAACCTCTGGAAACACCATATATTTT.